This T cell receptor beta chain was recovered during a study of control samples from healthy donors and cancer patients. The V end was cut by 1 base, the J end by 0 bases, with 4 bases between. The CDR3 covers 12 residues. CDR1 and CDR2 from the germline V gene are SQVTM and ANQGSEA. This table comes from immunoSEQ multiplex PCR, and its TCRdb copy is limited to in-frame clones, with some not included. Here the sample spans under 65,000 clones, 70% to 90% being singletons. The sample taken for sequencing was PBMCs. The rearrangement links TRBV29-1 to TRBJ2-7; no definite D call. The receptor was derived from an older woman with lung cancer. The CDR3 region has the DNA TGCAGCGTTGAAGGTAGCTCCTACGAGCAGTACTTC. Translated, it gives CSVEGSSYEQYF.